Each of the 3 T cell receptor beta chains below was sequenced from the same sample in a study of blood T cell repertoires in COVID-19. Clones were read by immunoSEQ multiplex PCR, and TCRdb kept only the in-frame ones, dropping some. The repertoire includes 200,000 or so clones, approximately 87% of them detected once, and about 2.2% sits in the top ten. The sample was peripheral blood. These receptors were collected from a woman aged 50 to 65 with acute or convalescent COVID-19.

The rearrangement links TRBV4-3 to TRBJ1-4; 9 bases agree with TRBD1. The CDR3 extends over 16 amino acids. Trimming removed 2 bases from V and 5 bases from J; junction bases left unmatched: 6. The germline V gene has CDR1 LGHNA and CDR2 YSLEER. The CDR3 sequence is CASSQTRDRVNEKLFF. The CDR3 DNA sequence: TGCGCCAGCAGCCAAACTCGGGACAGGGTAAATGAAAAACTGTTTTTT.

This sequence joins TRBV6-6 and TRBJ2-7, with D maybe TRBD2 (5 bases). Trimming removed 0 bases at V and 5 bases at J, with 11 bases between. The CDR3 contains 14 residues. Germline CDR1 MNHNY, CDR2 SVGAGI (reference sequence). The CDR3, as DNA: TGTGCCAGCAGTTACTCGACGGGTAGCGACGAGCAGTACTTC. It is translated as CASSYSTGSDEQYF.

V is TRBV3-1 (or the pseudogene TRBV3-2) and J is TRBJ2-1; 12 bases are a match to TRBD2. Germline CDR1 and CDR2: LGHDT and YNNKEL (reference sequence). CDR3 length: 22 amino acids. J lost 4 bases, V lost 0 bases, and 19 bases had no gene match. CDR3 in amino acids: CASSQDRSPGTSGHRTYNEQFF. The CDR3 bases are TGTGCCAGCAGCCAAGATCGATCCCCCGGGACTAGCGGGCACCGGACTTACAATGAGCAGTTCTTC.